This T cell receptor beta chain came from a study of memory CD4+ T cells and cytomegalovirus serostatus. With 0 bases clipped from V and 1 base from J, the junction kept 8 bases outside the gene matches. Germline lookup yields CDR1 SGHRS and CDR2 YFSETQ. The CDR3 spans 17 residues. About this clone itself: Its antigen is as yet unknown.

The sort gate was single viable CD3+CD4+CD8-CD45RO+ cells for memory CD4+ T cells. Donors' CMV status reflects serum IgG against pp150, pp28, p38, p52. Methods used by the authors: Out-of-frame sequences were removed, leaving 2 million to 2.5 million distinct TCRbeta sequences. The repertoire was sequenced with immunoSEQ multiplex PCR; TCRdb's copy has only in-frame clones and lacks some. V, J and clone size derive from that table, while D and trimming were established from the DNA sequence. In the table there are around 38,000 clones, around 80% of which are singletons. Overall study results and limits: Suggested: most of the CMV-linked TCR signature lies in CD4+ memory cells. About two fifths of the roughly 160 known CMV-associated TCRbeta sequences appeared in CD4+ memory.

The chain recombines TRBV5-1 with TRBJ2-3; TRBD2 matches at 7 bases. Sequencing was performed on memory CD4+ T cells from blood. This sequence was found in an adult in good health and CMV-seronegative. CDR3 protein: CASSLARGGGGTDTQYF. The CDR3 DNA reads as TGCGCCAGCAGCTTGGCCCGTGGGGGGGGAGGCACAGATACGCAGTATTTT.